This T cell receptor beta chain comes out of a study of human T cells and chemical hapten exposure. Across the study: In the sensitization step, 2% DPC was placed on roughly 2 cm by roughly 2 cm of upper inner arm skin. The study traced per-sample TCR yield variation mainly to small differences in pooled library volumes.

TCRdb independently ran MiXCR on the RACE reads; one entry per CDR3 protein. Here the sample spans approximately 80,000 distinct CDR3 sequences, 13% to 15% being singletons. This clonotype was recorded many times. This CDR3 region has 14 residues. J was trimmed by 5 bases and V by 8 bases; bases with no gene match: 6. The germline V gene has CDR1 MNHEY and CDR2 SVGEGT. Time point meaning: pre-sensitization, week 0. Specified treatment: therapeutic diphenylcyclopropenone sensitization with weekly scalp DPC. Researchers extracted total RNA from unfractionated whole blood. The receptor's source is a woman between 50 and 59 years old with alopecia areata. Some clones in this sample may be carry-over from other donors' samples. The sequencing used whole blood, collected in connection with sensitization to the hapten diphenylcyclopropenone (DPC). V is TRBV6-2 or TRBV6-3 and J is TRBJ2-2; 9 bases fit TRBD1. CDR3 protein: CASDHRGQTGELFF. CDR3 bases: TGTGCCAGCGATCACAGGGGGCAAACCGGGGAGCTGTTTTTT.